The 18 T cell receptor beta chains presented below share a single source sample, sequenced in a study of blood T cells in healthy people across ages (dated by TCRdb to the mid-2010s). Library construction relied on 5' RACE. The sequencer listed for this sample is Illumina HiSeq 2500. A second about 7 to 12 cycle PCR used a sample-barcoded 5' primer and a J-beta primer mix. Using fastp trimming at Q25 and MiXCR clonotype assembly, TCRdb reanalyzed the public sequencing data and kept in-frame beta chains. Each entry is one CDR3 protein sequence, shown with its most common DNA and genes. This sample has 760,000 or so distinct CDR3 sequences in its table, and 20% to 25% of those were observed once. In total, the top ten clones hold 9.4% of the sample. The data were also submitted as part of a second study, on T cells of mothers and their children.

Sequenced sample: blood. The receptor set was obtained from a boy aged 5-17 years in good health.

The chain has TRBV11-2 and TRBJ1-5; D is perhaps TRBD1 (5 bases). Germline loops: CDR1 SGHAT, CDR2 FQNNGV. Trimming took 5 bases from V and 4 from J, leaving 30 bases between them. The length of the CDR3 is 20 residues. CDR3 DNA: TGTGCCAGCAGCCACAGAGTGACGACAGAGTCCACTCGAATGAATCAGCCCCAGCATTTT. Protein sequence: CASSHRVTTESTRMNQPQHF. The full variable domain, its missing parts supplied by reference TRBV11-2 and TRBJ1-5, is EAGVAQSPRYKIIEKRQSVAFWCNPISGHATLYWYQQILGQGPKLLIQFQNNGVVDDSQLPKDRFSAERLKGVDSTLKIQPAKLEDSAVYLCASSHRVTTESTRMNQPQHFGDGTRLSIL.

The chain links TRBV7-2 to TRBJ1-2; TRBD1 matches at 9 bases. Losses at the gene ends were 4 bases for V and 4 bases for J; bases not matched to a gene: 7. Germline V gene lookup returns CDR1 SGHTA and CDR2 FQGNSA. This CDR3 region has 15 residues. The CDR3 DNA follows: TGTGCCAGCAGCTCAACAGGGGGCGCGGGCTATGGCTACACCTTC. This sequence encodes CASSSTGGAGYGYTF.

The CDR3: CASSLASLTSGEGEQYF. The CDR3 nucleotides read TGTGCCAGCAGCTTAGCCTCCCTGACTAGCGGGGAGGGGGAGCAGTACTTC. The chain uses TRBV7-6 and TRBJ2-5, with 11 nucleotides matching TRBD2. Germline V CDR1 and CDR2: SGHVS, FNYEAQ. V trimming: 0 bases; J trimming: 11 bases; junction bases outside the gene matches: 14. The CDR3 is made up of 17 amino acids. The variable domain in full, completed from reference TRBV7-6 and TRBJ2-5, reads GAGVSQSPRYKVTKRGQDVALRCDPISGHVSLYWYRQALGQGPEFLTYFNYEAQQDKSGLPNDRFSAERPEGSISTLTIQRTEQRDSAMYRCASSLASLTSGEGEQYFGPGTRLLVL.

This clonotype was observed a few times. The chain couples TRBV12-3 or TRBV12-4 to TRBJ1-3, with D tentatively TRBD1 (5 bases). With 6 bases removed from V and 3 bases from J, the gap between germline ends came to 12 bases. The CDR3 spans 14 residues. The CDR3: CASSRRENGNTIYF. The CDR3 nucleotides are TGTGCCAGCAGCCGCAGGGAAAATGGAAACACCATATATTTT.

V usage is TRBV6-2 or TRBV6-3 and J usage is TRBJ2-5, with D unresolved. The J call is uncertain, as TRBJ2-1 better fits the DNA end. Germline CDR1 and CDR2: MNHEY and SVGEGT. The CDR3 length is 12 residues. The CDR3 sequence is CASRQHYNEQFF. CDR3 coding DNA: TGTGCCAGCAGACAACACTACAATGAGCAGTTCTTC.

The chain employs TRBV7-3 and TRBJ2-5, with 10 bases matching TRBD2. V was pared by 5 bases and J by 3 bases, with 6 bases of the junction left unmatched. Germline-derived CDR1 and CDR2 are SGHTA and FQGTGA. The CDR3 consists of 15 residues. The CDR3 protein is CASSRGLAVKETQYF. CDR3 bases: TGTGCCAGCAGCCGAGGACTAGCGGTAAAAGAGACCCAGTACTTC.

The CDR3 sequence: CASSQEKRDAYEQYF. The CDR3 nucleotides read TGCGCCAGCAGCCAAGAGAAGCGGGATGCCTACGAGCAGTACTTC. The J gene is TRBJ2-7, the V gene TRBV4-1; TRBD2 agrees at 7 bases. The CDR3 runs to 15 residues. Germline V gene lookup returns CDR1 MGHRA and CDR2 YSYEKL. The J segment lost 2 bases and the V segment lost 0 bases, leaving 4 bases of the junction unmatched.

This clonotype turned up a few times. The chain has TRBV28 and TRBJ2-5, with 7 bases lining up with TRBD1. CDR1 MDHEN and CDR2 SYDVKM come from the germline V gene. The V gene end was trimmed by 9 bases and the J gene end by 6 bases; junction bases not matched to a gene: 4. The CDR3 is 11 amino acids. The CDR3 bases are TGTGCCAGTAGACAGGGAAAGACCCAGTACTTC. Its translation: CASRQGKTQYF.

The rearrangement uses TRBV5-1 and TRBJ2-1; possible D gene TRBD2, 6 bases. The CDR3 has 18 amino acids. Germline loops: CDR1 SGHRS, CDR2 YFSETQ. V gave up 6 bases and J gave up 9 bases, with 31 bases separating them. This chain's CDR3 is CASIFRDSKMFTYGEQFF. DNA for the CDR3: TGCGCCAGCATATTCCGGGACTCGAAAATGTTCACCTACGGTGAGCAGTTCTTC.

There are a few counts of this clonotype. V gene TRBV29-1 combines with J gene TRBJ1-4; unclear D gene. V lost 3 bases and J 13 bases, leaving 18 bases between the germline ends. The CDR3 is made up of 13 amino acids. CDR1 is SQVTM and CDR2 is ANQGSEA in the germline V gene. The CDR3 loop is CSVERISGSILFF. The CDR3 nucleotides read TGCAGCGTTGAGAGGATTTCGGGGTCGATACTGTTTTTT.

This clonotype was found a few times. The chain is built from TRBV13 and TRBJ2-5; D not certain. TRBJ2-7 matches the DNA end more closely, so the J call is doubtful. The CDR3 has 13 residues. Germline loops: CDR1 PRHDT, CDR2 FYEKMQ (reference sequence). CDR3: CASSPGREDEQYF. The CDR3 DNA is TGTGCCAGCAGCCCCGGAAGAGAGGACGAGCAGTACTTC.

V is TRBV7-3 and J is TRBJ1-5; 10 bases are a match to TRBD1. V dropped 4 bases and J dropped 1; count of bases not matched to a gene: 19. The CDR3 consists of 21 residues. CDR1 and CDR2 from the germline V gene are SGHTA and FQGTGA. The CDR3: CASSYFNQGTGVKGSNQPQHF. For the CDR3, the DNA is TGTGCCAGCAGCTACTTCAATCAGGGGACAGGGGTTAAGGGAAGCAATCAGCCCCAGCATTTT.

The chain is built from TRBV24-1 and TRBJ2-6; 8 bases are shared with TRBD1. The CDR3 runs 15 residues. Germline V CDR1 and CDR2: KGHDR, SFDVKD. The junction had 6 bases not matched to a gene; V was cut back by 3 bases and J by 9 bases. The DNA of the CDR3 is TGTGCCACCAGTGATCCAGGACAGGGTGGCAACGTCCTGACTTTC. This translates into CATSDPGQGGNVLTF.

This clonotype was detected only a few times. The rearrangement uses TRBV4-3 and TRBJ1-1; a weak D match, TRBD1 (5 bases). Trimming stripped 0 bases from V and 1 base from J, with 9 bases between. CDR3 length equals 15 residues. Germline-derived CDR1 and CDR2 are LGHNA and YSLEER. The CDR3: CASSQEGTGNTEAFF. The CDR3, as DNA: TGCGCCAGCAGCCAAGAAGGGACTGGGAACACTGAAGCTTTCTTT.

The chain recombines TRBV9 with TRBJ1-1, with a tentative D call TRBD1 (6 bases). This CDR3 is built from 14 residues. V was clipped by 0 bases and J by 4 bases, with 10 bases between them. Germline loops: CDR1 SGDLS, CDR2 YYNGEE. The chain's CDR3 is CASSVAGGLTEAFF. CDR3 in DNA: TGTGCCAGCAGCGTAGCGGGGGGGCTCACTGAAGCTTTCTTT.

As for this clonotype: Likely a read error: the CDR3 ends without its conserved phenylalanine or tryptophan. V gene TRBV10-3 combines with J gene TRBJ2-5; D unclear. The DNA end favors TRBJ2-7, so the J call may be wrong. From germline, CDR1 is ENHRY and CDR2 SYGVKD. The CDR3 covers 12 residues. The CDR3 sequence is CAIQDDSYEQYL. As DNA, the CDR3 is TGTGCCATCCAGGACGACTCCTACGAGCAGTACCTC.

This clonotype was found a few times. V gene TRBV4-3 combines with J gene TRBJ2-2; perhaps TRBD2 as D (5 bases). Trimming pared 0 bases from V and 5 bases from J, leaving 16 bases between. There are 17 residues in the CDR3. CDR1 is LGHNA and CDR2 is YSLEER in the germline V gene. The CDR3 spells CASSQDPRGGGTGELFF. The CDR3 DNA is TGCGCCAGCAGCCAAGATCCCCGCGGAGGTGGGACCGGGGAGCTGTTTTTT.

The chain employs TRBV6-5 and TRBJ2-3, with 7 bases identical to TRBD2. The CDR3 length is 12 residues. V lost 7 bases and J lost 5; bases outside the gene matches: 3. CDR1 is MNHEY and CDR2 is SVGAGI in the germline V gene. CDR3 DNA: TGTGCCAGCAACACGGGGGGAGATACGCAGTATTTT. This sequence encodes CASNTGGDTQYF.